These 5 T cell receptor beta chains share one sample of origin, sequenced in a study of T cell repertoires in cytomegalovirus infection. TCRdb re-analysed the reads in MiXCR, keeping a single row per CDR3 protein. The sample has around 710,000 distinct CDR3 sequences; roughly 29% are singletons. Their antigens remain unidentified. Sequenced here: cultured CD8+ T cells from PBMCs, sampled from culture after CMV antigen stimulation. The receptors stem from a human donor in good health (CMV status not recorded). Some clones in this sample may be carry-over from other donors' samples.

A few counts support this clonotype. The rearrangement uses TRBV4-3 and TRBJ1-4; D not certain. Trimming pared 0 bases from V and 7 bases from J, leaving 21 bases between. Looked up from germline, CDR1 is LGHNA and CDR2 is YSLEER. The length of the CDR3 is 18 residues. The CDR3 DNA reads TGCGCCAGCAGCCAAGATTCGACCCCCGGGATTTATGCTGAAAAACTGTTTTTT. Its translation is CASSQDSTPGIYAEKLFF.

Only a few counts were recorded for this clonotype. The chain joins TRBV2 to TRBJ2-2; D not resolved. The V gene lost 9 bases and the J gene lost 1 base, with 6 bases spanning the gap. This CDR3 has 12 amino acids. The germline V gene encodes CDR1 SNHLY and CDR2 FYNNEI. This CDR3 is CASLKNTGELFF. The CDR3 DNA sequence: TGTGCCAGTCTCAAGAACACCGGGGAGCTGTTTTTT. The variable domain in full, completed from reference TRBV2 and TRBJ2-2, reads EPEVTQTPSHQVTQMGQEVILRCVPISNHLYFYWYRQILGQKVEFLVSFYNNEISEKSEIFDDQFSVERPDGSNFTLKIRSTKLEDSAMYFCASLKNTGELFFGEGSRLTVL.

This clonotype was counted a few times. The rearrangement uses TRBV5-5 and TRBJ1-4, with 8 positions matching TRBD1. V trimming: 4 bases; J trimming: 6 bases; junction bases outside the gene matches: 8. CDR3 length equals 15 residues. CDR1 is SGHKS, CDR2 YYEKEE, per germline (reference sequence). For the CDR3, the DNA is TGTGCCAGCAGCACCCGGACAGGGACAGATGAAAAACTGTTTTTT. This encodes CASSTRTGTDEKLFF.

This clonotype was counted at least ten times. The V and J genes are TRBV7-2 and TRBJ1-3, with TRBD1 as a possible D gene (5 bases). V gave up 2 bases and J gave up 0 bases, with 14 bases separating them. This CDR3 spans 17 amino acids. The germline gives CDR1 SGHTA, CDR2 FQGNSA. This CDR3 is CASSLYGTAISGNTIYF. CDR3 in DNA: TGTGCCAGCAGCTTATACGGGACCGCCATCTCTGGAAACACCATATATTTT.

This clonotype was counted only a few times. This sequence joins TRBV25-1 and TRBJ2-1; 8 positions match TRBD2. Germline loops: CDR1 MGHDK, CDR2 SYGVNS. The CDR3 covers 15 residues. The trim removed 1 base at V and 10 bases at J, leaving 9 bases unmatched. The CDR3 DNA follows: TGTGCCAGCAGTGAATTGGTCGGGAGGGCCGGGGAGCAGTTCTTC. This gives the protein CASSELVGRAGEQFF.